This passage covers 8 T cell receptor beta chains from one sample sequenced in a study of T cell repertoires in cytomegalovirus infection. TCRdb reanalysed the reads using MiXCR and keeps one entry per CDR3 protein. The table lists 250,000 to 300,000 distinct CDR3 sequences, roughly a fifth of them singletons. Their cognate antigens are unknown. The sequenced sample was cultured PBMCs, obtained from culture after CMV antigen stimulation. The receptors originated from a human donor in good health (CMV status not recorded). Some clones in this sample may be carry-over from other donors' samples.

This clonotype was observed a handful of times. The genes are TRBV5-1 and TRBJ1-5; D is ambiguous. V dropped 4 bases and J dropped 7 bases, with 18 bases sitting between them. The CDR3 sequence is 15 residues long. CDR1 is SGHRS, CDR2 YFSETQ, per germline. For the CDR3, the DNA is TGCGCCAGCAGCCCTAGCGGAGGGTCCGGACAGCCCCAGCATTTT. This gives the protein CASSPSGGSGQPQHF.

This clonotype was recorded at least ten times. The chain is built from TRBV7-2 and TRBJ1-1; 9 nucleotides align to TRBD1. V shed 4 bases and J 3 bases; nucleotides not matched to a gene: 9. CDR3 length: 16 residues. Germline V CDR1 and CDR2: SGHTA, FQGNSA. CDR3 coding DNA: TGTGCCAGCAGCTCTTCCGGGGGGACAGGGTACACTGAAGCTTTCTTT. This gives the protein CASSSSGGTGYTEAFF.

The chain joins TRBV19 to TRBJ2-7; D is unresolved. Germline CDR1 is LNHDA and CDR2 is SQIVND (reference sequence). This CDR3 comprises 14 residues. V lost 3 bases and J lost 0, with 9 bases in between. The CDR3 DNA sequence: TGTGCCAGTAGTATTGGTCTAAGCTCCTACGAGCAGTACTTC. Amino acid sequence: CASSIGLSSYEQYF.

The rearrangement links TRBV11-2 to TRBJ2-2; the match to TRBD2 covers 12 bases. Germline CDR1 SGHAT, CDR2 FQNNGV. CDR3 size: 20 residues. The trim removed 4 bases at V and 3 bases at J, leaving 15 bases unmatched. DNA for the CDR3: TGTGCCAGCAGCTCGGATGGACTAGCGGGACCCCCCGCGTACACCGGGGAGCTGTTTTTT. Translating gives CASSSDGLAGPPAYTGELFF.

The rearrangement links TRBV12-3 or TRBV12-4 to TRBJ2-3; the match to TRBD1 covers 9 bases. J gave up 2 bases and V 2 bases, and 5 bases lay outside the gene matches. This CDR3 has 16 amino acids. CDR3 bases: TGTGCCAGCAGTTTATGGGGACAGGGAACCACAGATACGCAGTATTTT. Protein: CASSLWGQGTTDTQYF.

This clonotype has more than one count but fewer than ten. The chain is built from TRBV7-8 and TRBJ2-7; a possible D gene is TRBD1 (6 bases). Between the trimmed V and J ends, which lost 3 bases and 1 base, there was a span of 13 bases. The CDR3 consists of 15 residues. Germline CDR1 reads SGHVS; CDR2 reads FQNEAQ. The CDR3 spells CASSFRLQGSYEQYF. CDR3 DNA: TGTGCCAGCAGCTTCAGGTTGCAGGGGTCCTACGAGCAGTACTTC. The variable domain in full, completed from reference TRBV7-8 and TRBJ2-7, reads GAGVSQSPRYKVAKRGQDVALRCDPISGHVSLFWYQQALGQGPEFLTYFQNEAQLDKSGLPSDRFFAERPEGSVSTLKIQRTQQEDSAVYLCASSFRLQGSYEQYFGPGTRLTVT.

This clonotype appeared many times. The chain combines TRBV12-3 or TRBV12-4 with TRBJ1-1; TRBD1 agrees at 10 bases. Losses at the gene ends were 5 bases for V and 4 bases for J; bases not matched to a gene: 19. The CDR3 length is 19 residues. Here the CDR3 reads CASSRRRQGARALGTEAFF. The CDR3 DNA follows: TGTGCCAGCAGTCGTCGGAGACAGGGGGCGCGGGCTCTGGGCACTGAAGCTTTCTTT.

This clonotype was seen ten or more times. V usage is TRBV6-1 and J usage is TRBJ2-7, with 11 bases aligning to TRBD1. Germline values: CDR1 MNHNS, CDR2 SASEGT. There are 14 residues in the CDR3. The V and J ends lost 9 bases and 4 bases, in that order; junction bases with no gene match: 8. For the CDR3, the DNA is TGTGCCAGTAAAATGGGGACAGGGGGGTACGAGCAGTACTTC. It translates to CASKMGTGGYEQYF.